This T cell receptor (beta chain) was recovered during a study of blood T cells in healthy people across ages. Combining a sample-barcoded 5' primer with a J-beta primer mix, a second PCR ran for 7 to 11 cycles. Every molecule of cDNA carried a tag from a template-switch adaptor with 12 random nucleotides. TCRdb independently ran MiXCR on the 5' RACE reads; one entry per CDR3 protein. The sample comprises approximately 780,000 distinct CDR3 sequences, about a quarter of which are singletons, and 3% rests with the top ten. Donors each provided about 10 milliliters of peripheral blood. Germline values: CDR1 SGHRS, CDR2 YFSETQ. CDR3 length equals 15 residues. Germline trimming cut 2 bases from V and 2 bases from J; bases unmatched to any gene: 6. Separately, the same data were catalogued under a study of T cells of mothers and their children.

Sample: blood. The chain links TRBV5-1 to TRBJ2-5, with 7 bases identical to TRBD1. This receptor was identified in a boy younger than 18 in good health. The CDR3 reads CASSLRAGGQETQYF. The CDR3 DNA reads as TGCGCCAGCAGCTTAAGGGCAGGGGGTCAAGAGACCCAGTACTTC.